Below, one TCR beta chain is given with its context. What it binds is not known. The protocol was immunoSEQ multiplex PCR, while the TCRdb copy is restricted to in-frame clones and leaves out a portion. This sample yields about 86,000 clones, of which roughly nine tenths are seen a single time; roughly 8.9% belongs to the top ten. This sample is drawn from a study of OX40 agonist ivuxolimab in advanced cancers. Turning to the study itself: Every patient in dose escalation had hepatocellular carcinoma, melanoma, renal cell or head and neck cancer.

Germline CDR1 reads SGHTA; CDR2 reads FQGNSA. V was shortened by 5 bases and J by 0 bases, with 12 bases between the two germline ends. The CDR3 extends over 15 amino acids. Study-wide points: Blood T cells, both CD4+ and CD8+, expanded clonally by week 6 at 0.1 to 3.0 mg/kg.

The receptor comes from an adult with an advanced solid tumor such as melanoma, head and neck, liver or kidney cancer. The source material was CD4+ or CD8+ T cells sorted from blood, sampled in a trial of the OX40 agonist ivuxolimab. The chain carries TRBV7-2 and TRBJ2-3, with D tentatively TRBD1 or TRBD2 (5 bases each). The CDR3 reads CASSPRDRSTDTQYF. The CDR3 DNA reads TGTGCCAGCAGCCCCCGGGACCGAAGCACAGATACGCAGTATTTT.